Listed below are T cell receptor delta chains from one sample, sequenced in a study of Vδ1+ human thymocytes. TCRdb reanalysed the multiplex PCR reads with CATT. The top ten hold approximately 1% of the sample, which has some 27,000 delta-chain clones, nearly 7.5% seen once. Sequenced sample: Vdelta1+ gamma-delta thymocytes from the thymus. The receptors come from a girl under three years old who had congenital heart surgery. Both conserved end residues are part of each CDR3. A D gene is named only where the DNA matches it firmly. Size is omitted from some rows. Given values are once, few, many or a class for expanded clones.

>NA|TRDV1|TRDJ1|NA
CALGEGPLGTYTDKLIF
TGTGCTCTTGGGGAAGGACCCCTGGGAACTTACACCGATAAACTCATCTTT
>NA|TRDV1|TRDJ1|NA
CALGELERGRTSQRLIF
TGTGCTCTTGGGGAACTAGAGCGGGGAAGAACGAGCCAAAGGCTCATCTTT
>NA|TRDV1|TRDJ1|few
CALGNYPTLTGKSDKLIF
TGTGCTCTTGGGAATTATCCTACTTTGACCGGGAAATCCGATAAACTCATCTTT
>TRDD3|TRDV1|TRDJ1|few
CALGGEFLPPYWGIPCSRMTTDKLIF
TGTGCTCTTGGAGGGGAATTCCTCCCCCCGTACTGGGGGATACCCTGCTCTCGCATGACAACCGATAAACTCATCTTT
>TRDD3|TRDV1|TRDJ1|NA
CALGDSFFIHLPQHLGDIGLGLIF
TGTGCTCTTGGGGACTCTTTTTTTATCCACCTCCCTCAGCATCTGGGGGATATTGGGCTAGGACTCATCTTT
>NA|TRDV1|TRDJ1|few
CAPGELRYTDKLIF
TGTGCTCCTGGGGAACTGAGGTACACCGATAAACTCATCTTT
>TRDD3|TRDV1|TRDJ1|NA
CALGGPKSGWGTTDKLIF
TGTGCTCTTGGGGGACCGAAAAGTGGCTGGGGGACTACCGATAAACTCATCTTT
>NA|TRDV1|TRDJ1|few
CALGARYGTDKLIF
TGTGCTCTTGGGGCTAGATACGGAACCGATAAACTCATCTTT
>NA|TRDV1|TRDJ1|NA
CALGGPANDKLIF
TGTGCTCTTGGGGGACCGGCTAACGATAAACTCATCTTT
>TRDD3|TRDV1|TRDJ1|NA
CALGETRSGDTGYTDKLIF
TGTGCTCTTGGGGAAACCCGGTCGGGGGATACCGGGTACACCGATAAACTCATCTTT
>TRDD3|TRDV1|TRDJ1|few
CALGELGSLPLGVESVAIPKLIF
TGTGCTCTTGGGGAATTGGGTTCCCTACCACTGGGGGTAGAGTCGGTAGCGATCCCTAAGCTCATCTTT
>NA|TRDV1|TRDJ1|NA
CALGARPSSFDWGTLTYTDKLIF
TGTGCTCTTGGGGCCCGACCCTCTTCCTTTGATTGGGGGACCCTCACCTACACCGATAAACTCATCTTT
>TRDD3|TRDV2|TRDJ1|few
CACVPGLGSEYTDKPIF
TGTGCCTGTGTCCCCGGACTGGGGTCGGAGTACACCGATAAACCCATCTTT
>NA|TRDV1|TRDJ1|few
CALGELPPSPTLLGSWMDTDKLIF
TGTGCTCTTGGGGAATTACCCCCCTCTCCTACCCTACTGGGGTCCTGGATGGACACCGATAAACTCATCTTT
>NA|TRDV1|TRDJ1|few
CALGDSPYPTRGTICGELIF
TGTGCTCTTGGGGATAGCCCTTATCCTACGAGGGGGACTATCTGTGGAGAACTCATCTTT
>NA|TRDV1|TRDJ1|few
CALGELLGISYTDKLIF
TGTGCTCTTGGGGAGCTCCTCGGTATATCGTACACCGATAAACTCATCTTT
>TRDD3|TRDV1|TRDJ1|NA
CALGPPLTHWGIPTDKLIF
TGTGCTCTTGGGCCTCCCCTCACCCACTGGGGGATACCGACCGATAAACTCATCTTT
>NA|TRDV1|TRDJ1|NA
CALGEESKPILKGSAVSSTDKLIF
TGTGCTCTTGGGGAAGAGTCTAAGCCAATCCTAAAAGGCAGCGCGGTGAGTAGCACCGATAAACTCATCTTT
>TRDD3|TRDV1|TRDJ1|NA
CALGELLAAFLVLGDSGYTDKLIF
TGTGCTCTTGGGGAGCTTCTCGCGGCCTTCCTAGTGCTGGGGGATAGCGGTTACACCGATAAACTCATCTTT
>NA|TRDV1|TRDJ1|few
CALGGIRGLGCTDKLIF
TGTGCTCTTGGGGGCATAAGAGGGCTGGGGTGCACCGATAAACTCATCTTT
>TRDD3|TRDV1|TRDJ1|NA
CALGEPWGIRATDKLIF
TGTGCTCTTGGGGAACCCTGGGGGATACGCGCCACCGACAAACTCATCTTT
>NA|TRDV1|TRDJ1|few
CALGDPNGNIRNTDKLIF
TGTGCTCTTGGGGACCCCAATGGGAATATTCGGAACACCGATAAACTCATCTTT
>NA|TRDV1|TRDJ1|NA
CALGEVATVLGENTDKLIF
TGTGCTCTTGGGGAAGTCGCTACCGTACTGGGAGAGAACACCGATAAACTCATCTTT
>NA|TRDV1|TRDJ1|few
CALGESEGYLRLPYTNTDKLIF
TGTGCTCTTGGGGAAAGTGAGGGGTACTTACGTCTACCCTATACTAACACCGATAAACTCATCTTT
>TRDD2|TRDV1|TRDJ1|few
CALGECCSYQDDKLIF
TGTGCTCTTGGGGAATGCTGTTCCTACCAGGACGATAAACTCATCTTT
>NA|TRDV1|TRDJ1|NA
CALSCSSTGFTDKLIF
TGTGCCCTAAGTTGCTCAAGTACTGGGTTTACCGATAAACTCATCTTT
>TRDD3|TRDV1|TRDJ1|NA
CALGDTIPPKGGYVPLYTDKLIF
TGTGCTCTTGGGGATACTATCCCTCCCAAAGGGGGATACGTCCCCCTTTATACCGATAAACTCATCTTT